This T cell receptor (beta chain) was found in a study of T-cell memory formation after mild COVID-19. Study at large: TCR clusters were mostly donor specific. General study results and limits: Certain responding clones were present in pre-infection memory, suggesting participation of cross-reactive memory. Clonal second-wave expansions that peaked on day 37 had unconfirmed SARS-CoV-2 specificity. CD4/CD8 balance characterized clones contracting day 15 to 85, and CD4+ skew characterized later expanders.

This CDR3 has 15 residues. Germline CDR1 is SEHNR and CDR2 is FQNEAQ (reference sequence). With 5 bases clipped from V and 7 bases from J, the junction kept 8 bases outside the gene matches. A single record per CDR3 protein comes from TCRdb applying MiXCR to the 5' RACE reads. This table has roughly 300,000 distinct CDR3 sequences, roughly 16% appearing once. This clonotype came up a few times. Its antigen is not identified. The V call is TRBV7-9, the J call TRBJ1-6, with TRBD1 identical over 7 bases. The sequencing input was PBMCs or a T cell subset sorted from them (not recorded which). The sequence derives from a man aged 18 to 35 who had mild COVID-19 (a few samples of this study predate the infection). Cell type and time point are not known. The CDR3 here is CASSRDSLVNSPLHF. The CDR3 nucleotides read TGTGCCAGCAGCCGGGACAGTCTTGTCAATTCACCCCTCCACTTT.